This T cell receptor beta chain was recorded in a study of human T cells and chemical hapten exposure. Study-wide background: TCR yield per sample varied, mainly due to pooled library volumes.

TCRdb used MiXCR to reprocess the RACE reads, holding one entry per CDR3 protein. The sample carries about 190,000 distinct CDR3 sequences, around 25% recorded once. Time point meaning: patch test 3, about 24 weeks after DPC sensitization. Specified treatment: therapeutic diphenylcyclopropenone sensitization with weekly scalp DPC. The sample consisted of whole blood, taken in connection with sensitization to the hapten diphenylcyclopropenone (DPC). The TCR comes from a woman in her 40s with alopecia areata. Some clones in this sample may be carry-over from other donors' samples.

The CDR3 spells CSARPQGIGEQYF. DNA of the CDR3: TGCAGTGCTAGGCCCCAGGGGATTGGGGAGCAGTACTTC. The genes are TRBV20-1 and TRBJ2-7; tentatively, D is TRBD1 (6 bases). CDR1 and CDR2 from the germline V gene are DFQATT and SNEGSKA (reference sequence). The CDR3 extends over 13 amino acids. V was shortened by 3 bases and J by 7 bases, with 16 bases between the two germline ends.